The entry below gives a single T cell receptor beta chain sequence along with its context. No cognate antigen has been identified for it. There are no base qualities to consult, and no much larger clone falls within one base. TCRbeta CDR3 regions were amplified from genomic DNA using the immunoSEQ Assay, a bias-controlled multiplex PCR. Concerning the study's data processing: The number of nucleated cells in each sample was estimated by amplification of reference gene primers within the assay. To quantify the absolute abundance of each unique TCRbeta CDR3 rearrangement, sequence reads were collapsed and filtered. For each sample, productive Simpson clonality was calculated by taking the square root of Simpson's diversity index across productive rearrangements. TCRdb provides this immuneACCESS table in a form limited to in-frame rearrangements. Some clones are lacking; in checked studies, under half of them reflect an unresolved V gene, and why the rest are absent is not known. V, J and clone size were drawn from that table, and D and trimming were deduced from the DNA. The sample includes 300,000 to 350,000 clones, with about nine tenths observed a single time. The biggest ten clones account for around 2.1% of the sample.

The data stem from a study of blood T cell repertoires in COVID-19 (dated by TCRdb to 2020 to 2021). At the level of the whole study: Samples from collaborators originated in the United States, Italy and Spain and spanned both the acute and convalescent phases of COVID-19. The prospective study material was composed of cDNA or gDNA derived from T cells, B-cell-depleted T cells, or PBMCs. Subjects who had been exposed to COVID-19, were actively infected with it, or had recovered from it provided the deeply sampled blood TCRbeta repertoires that made up the dataset. The repertoires were released in a freely available public database meant as a resource for research on the immune response to SARS-CoV-2. The samples were drawn from two sources: the first 160 participants of the ongoing ImmuneRACE study, and 1,200 or so subjects contributed by 6 global collaborators. Nearly every sample came with metadata listing a de-identified subject ID, COVID-19 status, age in years and sex. Where HLA class I and class II types were available, the types were taken from metadata supplied by the sample provider, not from assay-based typing. What the work shows at the level of the full study, not this receptor alone: The amount of clinical and demographic metadata varied by source and participant and was provided uncurated.

CDR1 and CDR2 are drawn from the germline V gene: SGHVS, FQNEAQ. From the cysteine through the phenylalanine, the CDR3 covers 14 amino acids. Only the CDR3 portion is preserved as DNA: 42 bases, with reading frame beginning at the first base. A distance of 11 bases separates the germline ends of V and J, which lose 2 bases and 6 bases respectively. The collaborating institutions used their own protocols to collect whole blood in K2EDTA tubes. For TCRbeta analysis, collaborators shipped samples in one of three forms: frozen whole blood, isolated PBMCs, or DNA extracted from either of those sample types.

This chain joins TRBV7-8 to TRBJ2-1, with the D gene not clear enough to name. The source material was peripheral blood. This TCR came from a man aged 18 to 35 with active or convalescent COVID-19. The CDR3 loop reads CASSLTTRVNEQFF. In nucleotide form, the sequence is TGTGCCAGCAGCTTAACAACTCGGGTCAATGAGCAGTTCTTC.